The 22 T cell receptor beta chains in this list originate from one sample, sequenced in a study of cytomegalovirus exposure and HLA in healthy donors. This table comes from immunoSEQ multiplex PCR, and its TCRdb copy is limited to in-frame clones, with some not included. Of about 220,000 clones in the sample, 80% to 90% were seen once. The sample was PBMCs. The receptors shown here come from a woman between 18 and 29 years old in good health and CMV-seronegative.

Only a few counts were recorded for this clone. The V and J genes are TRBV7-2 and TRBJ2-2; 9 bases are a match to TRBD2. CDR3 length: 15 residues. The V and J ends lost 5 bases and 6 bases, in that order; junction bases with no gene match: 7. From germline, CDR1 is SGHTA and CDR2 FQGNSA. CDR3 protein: CASSPSGMASGELFF. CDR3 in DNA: TGTGCCAGCAGCCCTAGCGGGATGGCGTCCGGGGAGCTGTTTTTT.

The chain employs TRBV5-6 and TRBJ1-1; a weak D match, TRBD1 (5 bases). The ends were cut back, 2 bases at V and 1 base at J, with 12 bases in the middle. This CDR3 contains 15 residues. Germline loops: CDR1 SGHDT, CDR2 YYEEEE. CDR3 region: CASSFQGGANTEAFF. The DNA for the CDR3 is TGTGCCAGCAGCTTCCAGGGTGGGGCGAACACTGAAGCTTTCTTT.

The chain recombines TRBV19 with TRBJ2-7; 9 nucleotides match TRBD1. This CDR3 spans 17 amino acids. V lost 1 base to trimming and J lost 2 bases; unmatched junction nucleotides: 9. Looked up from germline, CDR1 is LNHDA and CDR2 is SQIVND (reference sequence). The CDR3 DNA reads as TGTGCCAGTAGTATAGTCCTCGGACAGGGGAGGCCCTACGAGCAGTACTTC. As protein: CASSIVLGQGRPYEQYF.

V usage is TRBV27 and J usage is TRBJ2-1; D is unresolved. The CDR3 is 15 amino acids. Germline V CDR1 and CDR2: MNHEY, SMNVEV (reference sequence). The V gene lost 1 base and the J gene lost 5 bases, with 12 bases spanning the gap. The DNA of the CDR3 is TGTGCCAGCAGTTTATTCTCCTTTGGGCACAATGAGCAGTTCTTC. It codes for CASSLFSFGHNEQFF.

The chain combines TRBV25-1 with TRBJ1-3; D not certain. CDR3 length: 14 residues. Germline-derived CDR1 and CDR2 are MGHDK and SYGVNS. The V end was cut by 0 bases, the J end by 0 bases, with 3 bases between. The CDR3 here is CASSEYSSGNTIYF. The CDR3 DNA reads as TGTGCCAGCAGTGAATATAGCTCTGGAAACACCATATATTTT.

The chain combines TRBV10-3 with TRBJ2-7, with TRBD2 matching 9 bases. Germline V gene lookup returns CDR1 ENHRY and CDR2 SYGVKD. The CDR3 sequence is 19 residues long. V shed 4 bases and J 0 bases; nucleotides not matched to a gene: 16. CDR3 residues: CAISGEREVPLALSYEQYF. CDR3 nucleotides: TGTGCCATCAGTGGAGAGCGGGAGGTCCCCCTCGCCCTCTCCTACGAGCAGTACTTC.

The CDR3 nucleotides read TGTGCCAGCTCACCGTCGGCGGCGCGACAGAGGTTCTACGAGCAGTACTTC. Protein product: CASSPSAARQRFYEQYF. The V gene is TRBV18, the J gene TRBJ2-7, with D possibly TRBD1 on 5 matching bases. Germline V lookup: CDR1 KGHSH, CDR2 LQKENI. Deletions cut 3 bases from V and 3 bases from J, with 21 bases between. The CDR3 spans 17 residues.

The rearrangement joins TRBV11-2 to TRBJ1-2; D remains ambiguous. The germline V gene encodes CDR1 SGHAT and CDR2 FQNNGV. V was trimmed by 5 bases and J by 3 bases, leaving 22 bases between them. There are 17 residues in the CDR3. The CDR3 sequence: CASSNRLAHGRDYGYTF. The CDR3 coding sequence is TGTGCCAGCAGCAATCGGCTGGCTCATGGGAGGGACTATGGCTACACCTTC.

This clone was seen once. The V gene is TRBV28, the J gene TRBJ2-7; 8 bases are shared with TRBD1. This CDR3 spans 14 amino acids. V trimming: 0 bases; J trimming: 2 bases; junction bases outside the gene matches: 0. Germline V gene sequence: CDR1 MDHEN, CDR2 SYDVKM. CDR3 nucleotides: TGTGCCAGCAGTTTATGGACAGGGGCCTACGAGCAGTACTTC. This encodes CASSLWTGAYEQYF.

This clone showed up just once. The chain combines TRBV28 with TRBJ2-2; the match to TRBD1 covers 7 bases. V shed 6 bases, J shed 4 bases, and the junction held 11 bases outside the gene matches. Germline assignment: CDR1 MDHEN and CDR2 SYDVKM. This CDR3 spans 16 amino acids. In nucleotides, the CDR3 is TGTGCCAGCAGAACCGTGACAGGGTGGGTCACCGGGGAGCTGTTTTTT. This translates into CASRTVTGWVTGELFF.

As DNA, the CDR3 is TGTGCCAGCAGCTTACCAGCCGGGACTAGCGGTTTCCCTAGCACAGATACGCAGTATTTT. Protein: CASSLPAGTSGFPSTDTQYF. This chain joins TRBV7-8 and TRBJ2-3, with 11 bases that match TRBD2. V was pared by 2 bases and J by 0 bases, with 13 bases of the junction left unmatched. From germline, CDR1 is SGHVS and CDR2 FQNEAQ. The CDR3 runs to 20 residues. Supplemented by reference TRBV7-8 and TRBJ2-3, the full variable domain reads GAGVSQSPRYKVAKRGQDVALRCDPISGHVSLFWYQQALGQGPEFLTYFQNEAQLDKSGLPSDRFFAERPEGSVSTLKIQRTQQEDSAVYLCASSLPAGTSGFPSTDTQYFGPGTRLTVL.

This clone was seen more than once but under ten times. The CDR3 DNA follows: TGCAGCGACGGTCCAGGCGCGACAGGGGGAGGCCAAGAGACCCAGTACTTC. This encodes CSDGPGATGGGQETQYF. The chain links TRBV29-1 to TRBJ2-5; TRBD1 matches at 9 bases. This CDR3 is 17 amino acids long. J was trimmed by 1 base and V by 7 bases; bases with no gene match: 16. Germline values: CDR1 SQVTM, CDR2 ANQGSEA.

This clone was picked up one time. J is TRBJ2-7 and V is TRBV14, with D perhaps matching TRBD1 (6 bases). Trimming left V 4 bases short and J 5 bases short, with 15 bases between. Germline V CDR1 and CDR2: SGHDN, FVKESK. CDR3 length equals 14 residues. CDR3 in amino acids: CASSLEVGAHEQYF. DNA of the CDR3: TGTGCCAGCAGCCTAGAAGTGGGGGCGCACGAGCAGTACTTC.

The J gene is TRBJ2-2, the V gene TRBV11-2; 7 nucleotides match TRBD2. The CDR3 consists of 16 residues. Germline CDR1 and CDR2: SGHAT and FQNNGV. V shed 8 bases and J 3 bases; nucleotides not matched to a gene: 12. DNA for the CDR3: TGTGCCAGCGCCGCCGGGGCTAGCGGTTACACCGGGGAGCTGTTTTTT. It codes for CASAAGASGYTGELFF.

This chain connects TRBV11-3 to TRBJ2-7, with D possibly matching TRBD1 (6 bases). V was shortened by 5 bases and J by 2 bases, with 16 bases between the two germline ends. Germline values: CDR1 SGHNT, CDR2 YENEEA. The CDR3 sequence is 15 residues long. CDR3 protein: CASSEDREGPYEQYF. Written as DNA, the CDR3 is TGTGCCAGCAGCGAGGACAGAGAGGGCCCCTACGAGCAGTACTTC.

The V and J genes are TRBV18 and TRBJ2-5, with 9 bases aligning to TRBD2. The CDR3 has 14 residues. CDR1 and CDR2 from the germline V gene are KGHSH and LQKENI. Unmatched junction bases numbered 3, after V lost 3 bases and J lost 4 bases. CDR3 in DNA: TGTGCCAGCTCACCGATTAGCGGGGGAGAGACCCAGTACTTC. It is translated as CASSPISGGETQYF.

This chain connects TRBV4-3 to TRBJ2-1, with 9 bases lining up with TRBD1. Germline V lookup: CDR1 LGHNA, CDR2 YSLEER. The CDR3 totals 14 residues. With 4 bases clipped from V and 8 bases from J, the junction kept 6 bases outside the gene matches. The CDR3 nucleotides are TGCGCCAGCAGCCGAGACAGGGGGTCTCATGAGCAGTTCTTC. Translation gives CASSRDRGSHEQFF.

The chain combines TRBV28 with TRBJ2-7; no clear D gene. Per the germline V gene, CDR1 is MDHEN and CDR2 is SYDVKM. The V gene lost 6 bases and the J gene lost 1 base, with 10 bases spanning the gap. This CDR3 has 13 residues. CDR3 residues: CASRAEDSYEQYF. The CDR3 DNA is TGTGCCAGCAGGGCGGAAGATTCCTACGAGCAGTACTTC. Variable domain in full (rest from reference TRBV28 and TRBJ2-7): DVKVTQSSRYLVKRTGEKVFLECVQDMDHENMFWYRQDPGLGLRLIYFSYDVKMKEKGDIPEGYSVSREKKERFSLILESASTNQTSMYLCASRAEDSYEQYFGPGTRLTVT.

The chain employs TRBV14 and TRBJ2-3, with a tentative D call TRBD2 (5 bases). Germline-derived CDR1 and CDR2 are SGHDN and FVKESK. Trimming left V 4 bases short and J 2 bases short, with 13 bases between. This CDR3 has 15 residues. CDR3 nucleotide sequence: TGTGCCAGCAGCCCGGTGGCGGGTTACACAGATACGCAGTATTTT. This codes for CASSPVAGYTDTQYF.

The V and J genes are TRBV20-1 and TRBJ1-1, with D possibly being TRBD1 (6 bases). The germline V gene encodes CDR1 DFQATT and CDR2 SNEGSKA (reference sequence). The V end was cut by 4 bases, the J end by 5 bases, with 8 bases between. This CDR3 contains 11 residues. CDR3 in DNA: TGCAGTGCTATTAGGGGGACTGAAGCTTTCTTT. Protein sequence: CSAIRGTEAFF.

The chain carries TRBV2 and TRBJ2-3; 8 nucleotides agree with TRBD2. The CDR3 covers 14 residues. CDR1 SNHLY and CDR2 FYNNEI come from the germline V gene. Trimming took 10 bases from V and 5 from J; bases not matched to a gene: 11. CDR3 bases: TGTGCCAAGGAAACGGGAGGGCGGGAAGATACGCAGTATTTT. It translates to CAKETGGREDTQYF. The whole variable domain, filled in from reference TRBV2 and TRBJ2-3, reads EPEVTQTPSHQVTQMGQEVILRCVPISNHLYFYWYRQILGQKVEFLVSFYNNEISEKSEIFDDQFSVERPDGSNFTLKIRSTKLEDSAMYFCAKETGGREDTQYFGPGTRLTVL.

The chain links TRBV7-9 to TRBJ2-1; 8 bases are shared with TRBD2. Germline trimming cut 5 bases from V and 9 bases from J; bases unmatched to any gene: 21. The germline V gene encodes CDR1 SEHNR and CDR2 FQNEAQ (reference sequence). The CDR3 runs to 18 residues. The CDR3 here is CASSTPGTRSPTIGEQFF. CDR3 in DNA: TGTGCCAGCAGCACTCCCGGGACTAGATCCCCCACAATAGGTGAGCAGTTCTTC.